Presented here are 29 T cell receptor beta chains from one specimen sequenced in a study of OX40 agonist ivuxolimab in advanced cancers. The method was immunoSEQ multiplex PCR; TCRdb's version includes in-frame clones alone and lacks a portion of them. The sample holds 45,000 to 60,000 clones, about 90% seen once. The specimen was CD4+ or CD8+ T cells sorted from blood, collected in a trial of the OX40 agonist ivuxolimab. The receptors were gathered from an adult with an advanced solid tumor such as melanoma, head and neck, liver or kidney cancer.

This rearrangement joins TRBV5-4 to TRBJ2-1; D is unclear. Germline CDR1 SGHNT, CDR2 YYREEE (reference sequence). V dropped 2 bases and J dropped 10 bases, with 16 bases sitting between them. CDR3 length: 14 residues. In DNA form, the CDR3 reads TGTGCCAGCAGCTTTCTTACGGCTAATGGGGAGCAGTTCTTC. It codes for CASSFLTANGEQFF. The complete variable domain, with remaining parts taken from reference TRBV5-4 and TRBJ2-1, reads ETGVTQSPTHLIKTRGQQVTLRCSSQSGHNTVSWYQQALGQGPQFIFQYYREEENGRGNFPPRFSGLQFPNYSSELNVNALELDDSALYLCASSFLTANGEQFFGPGTRLTVL.

The chain couples TRBV6-9 to TRBJ2-7; weak D call: TRBD1 (5 bases). Germline V gene sequence: CDR1 MNHGY, CDR2 SVAAGI. This CDR3 has 13 residues. With 5 bases removed from V and 7 bases from J, the gap between germline ends came to 15 bases. The DNA for the CDR3 is TGTGCCAGCAGTGCCCAGGGAAGCATGGAGCAGTACTTC. Amino acid sequence: CASSAQGSMEQYF.

This chain links TRBV9 with TRBJ2-2; 7 bases match TRBD1. J gave up 6 bases and V 5 bases, and 7 bases lay outside the gene matches. There are 14 residues in the CDR3. Germline V gene lookup returns CDR1 SGDLS and CDR2 YYNGEE. The CDR3 DNA reads TGTGCCAGCAGTTCCGGGACAGCGGCCGGGGAGCTGTTTTTT. Translating gives CASSSGTAAGELFF.

This chain connects TRBV19 to TRBJ2-5; TRBD1 is a possible D gene (6 bases). This CDR3 comprises 14 residues. Germline CDR1 LNHDA, CDR2 SQIVND (reference sequence). The V end was cut by 3 bases, the J end by 4 bases, with 12 bases between. This CDR3 reads CASSILTGGETQYF. In DNA form, the CDR3 reads TGTGCCAGTAGTATCCTGACAGGAGGAGAGACCCAGTACTTC.

V is TRBV6-6 and J is TRBJ1-1; D possibly corresponds to TRBD1 (5 bases). This CDR3 contains 15 residues. From germline, CDR1 is MNHNY and CDR2 SVGAGI (reference sequence). V was trimmed by 2 bases and J by 1 base, leaving 11 bases between them. CDR3 DNA sequence: TGTGCCAGCAGTTACGGGGTGGGGCAGAACACTGAAGCTTTCTTT. It is translated as CASSYGVGQNTEAFF.

This clone is a singleton in its sample. The J gene is TRBJ2-5, the V gene TRBV5-4; possible D gene TRBD1, 5 bases. The length of the CDR3 is 15 residues. V gave up 1 base and J gave up 5 bases, with 15 bases separating them. CDR1 SGHNT and CDR2 YYREEE come from the germline V gene (reference sequence). CDR3: CASSLSRAPQETQYF. CDR3 DNA: TGTGCCAGCAGCTTGTCCAGGGCGCCCCAGGAGACCCAGTACTTC.

The V gene is TRBV7-2, the J gene TRBJ2-1; TRBD1 aligns across 8 bases. Germline assignment: CDR1 SGHTA and CDR2 FQGNSA. V was clipped by 2 bases and J by 7 bases; unmatched bases: 4. The CDR3 is 14 residues long. CDR3 loop: CASSLLQGVNEQFF. Here the CDR3 DNA reads TGTGCCAGCAGCTTATTACAGGGGGTAAATGAGCAGTTCTTC.

The DNA for the CDR3 is TGTGCCAGCAGCTCGGGGTCGGCCCCAATATACAATGAGCAGTTCTTC. Its protein is CASSSGSAPIYNEQFF. The V and J genes are TRBV5-4 and TRBJ2-1; maybe TRBD2 (5 bases). This CDR3 region has 16 residues. Trimming left V 3 bases short and J 4 bases short, with 17 bases between. From germline, CDR1 is SGHNT and CDR2 YYREEE (reference sequence).

The J gene is TRBJ2-7, the V gene TRBV9; 10 positions agree with TRBD2. The germline gives CDR1 SGDLS, CDR2 YYNGEE. J was trimmed by 6 bases and V by 6 bases; bases with no gene match: 9. The CDR3 sequence is 14 residues long. CDR3 residues: CASTERASGGEQYF. The CDR3 region has the DNA TGTGCCAGCACCGAAAGAGCTAGCGGGGGCGAGCAGTACTTC. The whole variable domain, filled in from reference TRBV9 and TRBJ2-7, reads DSGVTQTPKHLITATGQRVTLRCSPRSGDLSVYWYQQSLDQGLQFLIQYYNGEERAKGNILERFSAQQFPDLHSELNLSSLELGDSALYFCASTERASGGEQYFGPGTRLTVT.

Points on this clone: This sample includes further DNA sequences coding for the same CDR3. The gene calls are TRBV7-9 and TRBJ1-1, with D unclear. Per germline, CDR1 SEHNR and CDR2 FQNEAQ (reference sequence). This CDR3 comprises 14 residues. Trimming removed 1 base from V and 0 bases from J, with 6 bases in between. The CDR3 region is CASSLDAMNTEAFF. The CDR3 coding sequence is TGTGCCAGCAGCTTAGACGCCATGAACACTGAAGCTTTCTTT.

This chain links TRBV6-5 with TRBJ1-1; perhaps TRBD1 as D (5 bases). CDR1 MNHEY and CDR2 SVGAGI come from the germline V gene. CDR3 length: 13 amino acids. Trimming took 3 bases from V and 5 from J, leaving 10 bases between them. The CDR3 protein is CASSYARVTEAFF. The CDR3 nucleotides are TGTGCCAGCAGTTATGCCAGGGTGACTGAAGCTTTCTTT.

This clone was seen more than once but under ten times. The CDR3 region has the DNA TGTGCCATCAGTGAGCCAGCTAGCGGGGTATATACGCAGTATTTT. This translates into CAISEPASGVYTQYF. J is TRBJ2-3 and V is TRBV10-3; 9 nucleotides agree with TRBD2. Germline trimming cut 2 bases from V and 7 bases from J; bases unmatched to any gene: 7. The germline CDR1 and CDR2 sequences are ENHRY and SYGVKD. The CDR3 contains 15 residues.

The chain employs TRBV4-1 and TRBJ2-5; no firm D call. V lost 6 bases to trimming and J lost 2 bases, with 10 bases between them. This CDR3 contains 13 residues. Looked up from germline, CDR1 is MGHRA and CDR2 is YSYEKL. Here the CDR3 DNA reads TGCGCCAGCAGTCCAGGATTTCAAGAGACCCAGTACTTC. Encoded protein: CASSPGFQETQYF.

The chain recombines TRBV4-1 with TRBJ1-2; 10 bases line up with TRBD1. The CDR3 has 18 residues. V trimming: 0 bases; J trimming: 6 bases; junction bases outside the gene matches: 13. CDR1 and CDR2 (germline): MGHRA, YSYEKL. The CDR3 DNA reads as TGCGCCAGCAGCCAAGATCAATCCGGGACAGGGGATATTCATGGCTACACCTTC. The encoded protein is CASSQDQSGTGDIHGYTF.

The V call is TRBV30, the J call TRBJ1-6; the D gene is possibly TRBD1 (6 bases). Between the trimmed V and J ends, which lost 3 bases and 0 bases, there was a span of 9 bases. The CDR3 covers 15 residues. CDR1 is GTSNPN, CDR2 SVGIG, per germline (reference sequence). CDR3 sequence (DNA): TGTGCCTGGAGGGGGGGCAGCTCCTATAATTCACCCCTCCACTTT. Translated, it gives CAWRGGSSYNSPLHF.

The chain has TRBV11-3 and TRBJ2-1; 10 nucleotides align to TRBD2. The CDR3 is made up of 15 amino acids. Germline CDR1 reads SGHNT; CDR2 reads YENEEA. Losses at the gene ends were 2 bases for V and 9 bases for J; bases not matched to a gene: 7. CDR3: CASSLSGLASGEQFF. The CDR3 bases are TGTGCCAGCAGCTTATCGGGACTAGCGTCCGGTGAGCAGTTCTTC.

The CDR3 loop is CASRSTGQGQFGYTF. The CDR3 coding sequence is TGTGCCAGCAGATCTACTGGACAGGGTCAATTTGGCTACACCTTC. This chain uses TRBV28 with TRBJ1-2; 8 nucleotides line up with TRBD1. The CDR3 is 15 residues long. Trimming at V came to 6 bases and at J to 7 bases, leaving 13 bases not matched to a gene. The germline V gene has CDR1 MDHEN and CDR2 SYDVKM.

The chain has TRBV6-1 and TRBJ2-7, with no clear D. Looked up from germline, CDR1 is MNHNS and CDR2 is SASEGT. Trimming stripped 7 bases from V and 1 base from J, with 14 bases between. The CDR3 consists of 14 residues. CDR3 loop: CASKRYLESYEQYF. In DNA form, the CDR3 reads TGTGCCAGCAAGAGGTACTTGGAATCCTACGAGCAGTACTTC.

CDR3 in DNA: TGCGCCAGCAGCCAAGCAGGGTTGAACACTGAAGCTTTCTTT. This encodes CASSQAGLNTEAFF. The chain uses TRBV4-1 and TRBJ1-1, with a tentative D call TRBD1 (5 bases). The CDR3 runs to 14 residues. CDR1 is MGHRA, CDR2 YSYEKL, per germline. Between the trimmed V and J ends, which lost 1 base and 0 bases, there was a span of 6 bases.

V is TRBV9 and J is TRBJ1-3, with TRBD1 matching over 8 bases. Germline CDR1 reads SGDLS; CDR2 reads YYNGEE. This CDR3 has 17 residues. With 4 bases clipped from V and 2 bases from J, the junction kept 11 bases outside the gene matches. In DNA, the CDR3 is TGTGCCAGCAGCCCCAGGGGCGGCAGGGGGCCTGGAAACACCATATATTTT. Protein: CASSPRGGRGPGNTIYF. The full variable domain, completed using reference TRBV9 and TRBJ1-3, is DSGVTQTPKHLITATGQRVTLRCSPRSGDLSVYWYQQSLDQGLQFLIQYYNGEERAKGNILERFSAQQFPDLHSELNLSSLELGDSALYFCASSPRGGRGPGNTIYFGEGSWLTVV.

In this sample, this clone turned up once. The chain combines TRBV11-3 with TRBJ2-2, with 8 positions matching TRBD1. The CDR3 is 16 amino acids. Germline loops: CDR1 SGHNT, CDR2 YENEEA. With V trimmed by 5 bases and J by 1 base, 6 bases remained unmatched. In DNA form, the CDR3 reads TGTGCCAGCAGCCCCGGACAGGGACTGAACACCGGGGAGCTGTTTTTT. It specifies CASSPGQGLNTGELFF. The whole variable domain, remainder taken from reference TRBV11-3 and TRBJ2-2, is EAGVVQSPRYKIIEKKQPVAFWCNPISGHNTLYWYLQNLGQGPELLIRYENEEAVDDSQLPKDRFSAERLKGVDSTLKIQPAELGDSAVYLCASSPGQGLNTGELFFGEGSRLTVL.

The chain employs TRBV2 and TRBJ2-5, with 8 bases lining up with TRBD2. From germline, CDR1 is SNHLY and CDR2 FYNNEI. This CDR3 has 13 residues. V lost 11 bases and J lost 1; bases outside the gene matches: 6. The CDR3 DNA reads as TGTGCCGGCATAGCGGGGACCCAAGAGACCCAGTACTTC. This codes for CAGIAGTQETQYF.

This clone is a singleton in its sample. One end of the junction does not line up with germline, which may come from a read error. V and J are TRBV6-4 and TRBJ1-4; D possibly corresponds to TRBD1 (5 bases). Looked up from germline, CDR1 is MRHNA and CDR2 is SNTAGT. CDR3 size: 15 residues. The DNA for the CDR3 is TGTGCCAGCAGTTACTCGGGGGACCCTGGGGAAAAACTGTTTTTT. It translates to CASSYSGDPGEKLFF.

The rearrangement joins TRBV5-1 to TRBJ1-1, with 12 bases identical to TRBD1. Germline V lookup: CDR1 SGHRS, CDR2 YFSETQ. The CDR3 loop spans 18 amino acids. J lost 4 bases, V lost 0 bases, and 10 bases had no gene match. CDR3 coding DNA: TGCGCCAGCAGCTTGGCCGGGGGACAGGGGGCGCGTGTCACTGAAGCTTTCTTT. This encodes CASSLAGGQGARVTEAFF. The whole variable domain, remainder taken from reference TRBV5-1 and TRBJ1-1, is KAGVTQTPRYLIKTRGQQVTLSCSPISGHRSVSWYQQTPGQGLQFLFEYFSETQRNKGNFPGRFSGRQFSNSRSEMNVSTLELGDSALYLCASSLAGGQGARVTEAFFGQGTRLTVV.

Written as DNA, the CDR3 is TGTGCCAGCAGTTCGACAGGGGGACATTACGAGCAGTACTTC. This codes for CASSSTGGHYEQYF. The chain uses TRBV6-5 and TRBJ2-7, with 9 bases that match TRBD1. This CDR3 comprises 14 residues. CDR1 and CDR2 from the germline V gene are MNHEY and SVGAGI. V shed 4 bases, J shed 4 bases, and the junction held 5 bases outside the gene matches.

V usage is TRBV27 and J usage is TRBJ1-2; 8 nucleotides agree with TRBD1. V shed 3 bases and J 6 bases; nucleotides not matched to a gene: 6. CDR1 MNHEY and CDR2 SMNVEV come from the germline V gene (reference sequence). The CDR3 has 14 residues. CDR3 nucleotides: TGTGCCAGCAGTTTCCGGGACAGGAGTAATGGCTACACCTTC. Its protein is CASSFRDRSNGYTF.

The chain recombines TRBV19 with TRBJ1-2; D ambiguous. This CDR3 comprises 13 residues. CDR1 and CDR2 from the germline V gene are LNHDA and SQIVND (reference sequence). The V end lost 4 bases, the J end lost 8 bases, and 14 bases lay between the germline ends. The CDR3 sequence is CASSTAGMLGYTF. The CDR3 region has the DNA TGTGCCAGTAGTACCGCGGGGATGTTAGGCTACACCTTC. Full variable domain (rest looked up from reference TRBV19 and TRBJ1-2): DGGITQSPKYLFRKEGQNVTLSCEQNLNHDAMYWYRQDPGQGLRLIYYSQIVNDFQKGDIAEGYSVSREKKESFPLTVTSAQKNPTAFYLCASSTAGMLGYTFGSGTRLTVV.

J is TRBJ1-3 and V is TRBV2, with 7 bases lining up with TRBD1. This CDR3 is 15 amino acids long. The germline CDR1 and CDR2 sequences are SNHLY and FYNNEI. J lost 2 bases, V lost 4 bases, and 5 bases had no gene match. The CDR3 DNA follows: TGTGCCAGCAGTGGGACAGGCCCTCCTGGAAACACCATATATTTT. Amino acids: CASSGTGPPGNTIYF.

V and J are TRBV15 and TRBJ1-2, with D possibly TRBD1 on 5 matching bases. Germline lookup yields CDR1 LNHNV and CDR2 YYDKDF (reference sequence). This CDR3 has 14 amino acids. V shed 0 bases and J shed 4 bases, with 9 bases lying between them. In DNA form, the CDR3 reads TGTGCCACCAGCAGAGAACAGGATAGCTATGGCTACACCTTC. Translation gives CATSREQDSYGYTF.